The clone carrying this T cell receptor (beta chain) was detected only once. What it recognizes is unknown. This CDR3 has 12 amino acids. Germline V gene data show CDR1 as SGHTA and CDR2 as FQGTGA. V was clipped by 5 bases and J by 8 bases, with 11 bases between them. One entry per CDR3 protein, called by TCRdb with MiXCR from the 5' RACE reads. The sample lists hundreds of thousands of distinct CDR3 sequences; around 25% were seen once. This specimen belongs to a study of CD8 T cells in ankylosing spondylitis. Study findings and constraints: Before this, some motif variants had been reported in reactive arthritis synovial fluid and blood.

J is TRBJ2-3 and V is TRBV7-3, with D unresolved. The TCR sequence derives from a male donor with ankylosing spondylitis or in good health (not recorded which). Sequencing was done on a sample of blood, either unsorted or a sorted T cell fraction (not recorded which). CDR3 protein: CASSTDWGTQYF. The CDR3, as DNA: TGTGCCAGCAGCACCGACTGGGGTACGCAGTATTTT.